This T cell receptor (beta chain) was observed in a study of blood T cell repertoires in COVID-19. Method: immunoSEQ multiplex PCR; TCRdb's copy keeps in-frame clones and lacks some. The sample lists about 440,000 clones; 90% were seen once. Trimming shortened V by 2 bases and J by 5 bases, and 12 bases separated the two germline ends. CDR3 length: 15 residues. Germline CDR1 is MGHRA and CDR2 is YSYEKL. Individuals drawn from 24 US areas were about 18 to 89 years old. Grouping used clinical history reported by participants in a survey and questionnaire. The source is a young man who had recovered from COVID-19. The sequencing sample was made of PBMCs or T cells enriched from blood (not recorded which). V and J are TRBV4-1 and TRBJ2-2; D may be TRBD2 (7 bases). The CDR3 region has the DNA TGCGCCAGCAGCCAATTGGGAGGGGGTACCGGGGAGCTGTTTTTT. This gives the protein CASSQLGGGTGELFF.